This T cell receptor (beta chain) was found in a study of brain T cells in children with intractable seizures (dated by TCRdb to 2020 to 2022). For the study in its entirety: Resected brain tissue from 53 pediatric epilepsy surgery cases was initially screened for immune gene transcripts with a NanoString immunology panel. Among the roughly twelve selected surgery cases, eight also had pre-surgery blood sequenced, leaving four with brain tissue only.

Per the publication, the time point label means: blood from clinic visit 5 months post-surgery; TSC patient then seizure free. Surgery cases with the highest brain T cell transcript signatures were selected for TCR beta chain sequencing of brain tissue and, where available, blood. Before surgery, the patients had been given at least one anti-epileptic drug. TCR-sequenced patients were children with drug-resistant epilepsy due to tuberous sclerosis complex, focal cortical dysplasia, Rasmussen encephalitis or hemimegalencephaly. The Monarch genomic DNA purification kit was used to extract bulk genomic DNA from unsorted brain tissue and from whole blood. In regard to this clone: Its antigen remains unidentified. Per-base quality was not reported, and no clone a single base away is much larger than it.

The investigation overall reported the following: Viral specificity was inferred solely from CDR3 sequence similarity, and the HCMV serostatus of the patients was not known. Because sequencing depth differed between pre- and post-surgery blood, the absence of clones from the pre-surgery sample may reflect undersampling.

Sequences MDHEN (CDR1) and SYDVKM (CDR2) are obtained from the germline V gene. V was cut back by 1 base and J by 4 bases, leaving a gap of 7 bases between them. Its CDR3 holds 13 amino acids, cysteine through phenylalanine. CDR3 DNA is the only sequence kept; it has 39 bases, read in frame from the first base. The immunoSEQ assay was used to generate TCR beta chain sequences from genomic DNA. Under the source paper's analysis protocol: Any CDR3 sequence that did not begin with the conserved framework cysteine at position 104 was removed by hand. To get clonality, the normalized Shannon's Diversity Index was subtracted from one, giving values from 0 (maximal diversity) to 1 (oligoclonal). Chi-squared comparison-of-proportions tests assessed whether the same CDR3 differed in frequency between samples, such as brain versus blood. Public clonotypes were found by searching immuneACCESS, and the VDJdb browser was used to assess similarity to known antiviral clonotypes. Here the immuneACCESS table is served through TCRdb, limited to in-frame sequences with V and J called. Missing clones are a known gap in these copies; in checked studies unresolved V genes cover under half, and the rest lacks a known reason. That table gives V, J and clone size, and the DNA gave D and trimming. In this sample the table shows about 340,000 clones, approximately 93% of which occur a single time. The biggest ten clones account for roughly 6% of the sample.

The source is a boy younger than two with tuberous sclerosis and intractable seizures. This chain joins TRBV28 to TRBJ2-5; TRBD1 is possibly the D segment (6 matching bases). Sequenced here: peripheral blood, sampled roughly 5 months after surgery. The CDR3: CASSLLDRETQYF. The nucleotide sequence is given as TGTGCCAGCAGTTTATTGGACAGAGAGACCCAGTACTTC.